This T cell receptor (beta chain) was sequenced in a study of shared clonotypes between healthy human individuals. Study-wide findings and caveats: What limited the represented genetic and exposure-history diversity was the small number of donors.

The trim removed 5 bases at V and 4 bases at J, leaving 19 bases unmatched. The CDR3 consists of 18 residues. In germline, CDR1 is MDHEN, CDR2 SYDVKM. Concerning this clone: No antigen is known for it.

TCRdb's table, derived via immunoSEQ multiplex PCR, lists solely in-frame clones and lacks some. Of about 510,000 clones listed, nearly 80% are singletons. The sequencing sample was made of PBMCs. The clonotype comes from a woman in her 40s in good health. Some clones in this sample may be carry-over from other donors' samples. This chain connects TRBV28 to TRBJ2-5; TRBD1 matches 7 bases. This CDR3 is CASSPIYDSRGRLETQYF. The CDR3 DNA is TGTGCCAGCAGTCCAATTTACGACTCAAGGGGGCGGTTAGAGACCCAGTACTTC.